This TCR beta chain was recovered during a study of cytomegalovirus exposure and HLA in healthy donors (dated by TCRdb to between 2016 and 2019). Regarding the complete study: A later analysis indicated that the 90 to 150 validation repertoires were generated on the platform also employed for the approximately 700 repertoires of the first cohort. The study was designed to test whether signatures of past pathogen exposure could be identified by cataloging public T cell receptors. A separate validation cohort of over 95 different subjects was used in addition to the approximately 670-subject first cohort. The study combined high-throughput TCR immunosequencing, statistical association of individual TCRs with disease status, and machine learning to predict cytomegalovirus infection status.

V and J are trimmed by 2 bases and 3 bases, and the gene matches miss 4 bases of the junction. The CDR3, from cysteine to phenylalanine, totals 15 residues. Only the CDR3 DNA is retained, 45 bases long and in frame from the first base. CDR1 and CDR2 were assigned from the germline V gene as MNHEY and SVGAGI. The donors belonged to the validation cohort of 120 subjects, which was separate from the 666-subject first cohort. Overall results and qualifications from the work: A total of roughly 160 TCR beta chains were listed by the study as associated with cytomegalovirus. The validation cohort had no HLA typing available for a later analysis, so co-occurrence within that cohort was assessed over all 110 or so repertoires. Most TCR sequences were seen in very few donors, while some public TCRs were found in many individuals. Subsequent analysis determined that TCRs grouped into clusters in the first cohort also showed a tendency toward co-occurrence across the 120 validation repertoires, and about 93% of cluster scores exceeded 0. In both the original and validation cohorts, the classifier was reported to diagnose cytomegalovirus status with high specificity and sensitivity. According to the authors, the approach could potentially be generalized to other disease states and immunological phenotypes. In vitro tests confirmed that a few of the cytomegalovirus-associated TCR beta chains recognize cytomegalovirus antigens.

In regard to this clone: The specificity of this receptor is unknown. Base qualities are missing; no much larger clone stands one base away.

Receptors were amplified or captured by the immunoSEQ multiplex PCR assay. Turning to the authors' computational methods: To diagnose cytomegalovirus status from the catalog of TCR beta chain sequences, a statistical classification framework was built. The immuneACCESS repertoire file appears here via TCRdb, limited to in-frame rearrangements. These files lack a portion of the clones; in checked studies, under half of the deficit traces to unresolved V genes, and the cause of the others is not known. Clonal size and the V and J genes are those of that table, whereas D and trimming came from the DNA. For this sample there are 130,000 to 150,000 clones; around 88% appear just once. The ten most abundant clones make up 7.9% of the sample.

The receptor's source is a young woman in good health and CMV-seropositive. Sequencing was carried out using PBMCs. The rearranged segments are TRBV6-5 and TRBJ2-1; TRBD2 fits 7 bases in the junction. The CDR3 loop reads CASSYVGGNYNEQFF. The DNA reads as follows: TGTGCCAGCAGTTACGTGGGAGGGAACTACAATGAGCAGTTCTTC.